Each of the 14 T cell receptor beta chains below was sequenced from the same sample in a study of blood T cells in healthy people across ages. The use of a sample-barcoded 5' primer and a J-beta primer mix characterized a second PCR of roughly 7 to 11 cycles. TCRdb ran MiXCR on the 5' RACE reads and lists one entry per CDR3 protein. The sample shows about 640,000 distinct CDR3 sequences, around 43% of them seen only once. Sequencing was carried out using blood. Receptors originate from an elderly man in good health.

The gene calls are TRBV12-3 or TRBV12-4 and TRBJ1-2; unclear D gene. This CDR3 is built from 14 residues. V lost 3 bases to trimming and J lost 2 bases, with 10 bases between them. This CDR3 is CASSFPTGNYGYTF. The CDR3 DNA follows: TGTGCCAGCAGTTTCCCGACGGGAAACTATGGCTACACCTTC.

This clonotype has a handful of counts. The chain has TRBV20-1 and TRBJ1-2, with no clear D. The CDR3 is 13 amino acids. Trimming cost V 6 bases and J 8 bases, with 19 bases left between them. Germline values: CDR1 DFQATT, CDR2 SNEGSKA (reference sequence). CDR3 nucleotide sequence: TGCAGTGCCATAGAGGGTTTAACGGGGGGCTACACCTTC. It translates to CSAIEGLTGGYTF.

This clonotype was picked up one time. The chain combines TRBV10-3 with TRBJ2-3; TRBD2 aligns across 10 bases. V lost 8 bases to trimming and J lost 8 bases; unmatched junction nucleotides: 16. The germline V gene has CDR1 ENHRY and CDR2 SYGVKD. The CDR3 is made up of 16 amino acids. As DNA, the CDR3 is TGTGCCATCGCTGTCGTCAAGCGGGGGGGTCCAGGTACGCAGTATTTT. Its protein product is CAIAVVKRGGPGTQYF.

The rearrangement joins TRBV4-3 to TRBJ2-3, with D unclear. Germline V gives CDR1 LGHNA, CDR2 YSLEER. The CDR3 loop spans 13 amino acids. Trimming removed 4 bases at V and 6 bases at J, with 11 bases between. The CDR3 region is CASSPNNGDTQYF. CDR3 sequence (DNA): TGCGCCAGCAGCCCCAACAACGGGGATACGCAGTATTTT.

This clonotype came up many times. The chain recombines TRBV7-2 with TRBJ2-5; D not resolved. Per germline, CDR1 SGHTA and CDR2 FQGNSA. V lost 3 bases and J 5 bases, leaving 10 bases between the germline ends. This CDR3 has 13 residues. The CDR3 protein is CASSFSAAETQYF. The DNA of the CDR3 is TGTGCCAGCAGCTTTTCCGCGGCTGAGACCCAGTACTTC. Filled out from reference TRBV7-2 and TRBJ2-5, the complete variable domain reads GAGVSQSPSNKVTEKGKDVELRCDPISGHTALYWYRQSLGQGLEFLIYFQGNSAPDKSGLPSDRFSAERTGGSVSTLTIQRTQQEDSAVYLCASSFSAAETQYFGPGTRLLVL.

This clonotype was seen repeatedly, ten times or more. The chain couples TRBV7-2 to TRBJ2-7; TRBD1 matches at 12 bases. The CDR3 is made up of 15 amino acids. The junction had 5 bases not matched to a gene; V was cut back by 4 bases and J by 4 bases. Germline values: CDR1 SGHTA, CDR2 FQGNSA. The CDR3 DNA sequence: TGTGCCAGCAGCTCCCCGGGACAGGGGGCTTACGAGCAGTACTTC. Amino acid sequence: CASSSPGQGAYEQYF.

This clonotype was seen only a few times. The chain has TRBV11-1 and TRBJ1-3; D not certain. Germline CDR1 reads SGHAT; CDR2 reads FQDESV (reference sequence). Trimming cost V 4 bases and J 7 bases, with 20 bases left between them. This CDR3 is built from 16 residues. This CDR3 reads CASSSPQHTPGNTIYF. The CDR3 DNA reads TGTGCCAGCAGCTCGCCGCAGCACACCCCCGGGAACACCATATATTTT.

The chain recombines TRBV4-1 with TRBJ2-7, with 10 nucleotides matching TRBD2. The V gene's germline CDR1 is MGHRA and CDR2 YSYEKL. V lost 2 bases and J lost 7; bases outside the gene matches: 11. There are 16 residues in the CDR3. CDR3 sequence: CASSQRRTSGNNEQYF. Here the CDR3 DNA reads TGCGCCAGCAGCCAAAGACGGACTAGCGGTAACAATGAGCAGTACTTC.

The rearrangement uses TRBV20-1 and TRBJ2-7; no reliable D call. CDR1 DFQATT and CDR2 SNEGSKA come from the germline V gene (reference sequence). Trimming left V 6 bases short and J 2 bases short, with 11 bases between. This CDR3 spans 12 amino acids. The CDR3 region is CSAASPTYEQYF. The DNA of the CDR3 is TGCAGTGCGGCCAGTCCTACCTACGAGCAGTACTTC.

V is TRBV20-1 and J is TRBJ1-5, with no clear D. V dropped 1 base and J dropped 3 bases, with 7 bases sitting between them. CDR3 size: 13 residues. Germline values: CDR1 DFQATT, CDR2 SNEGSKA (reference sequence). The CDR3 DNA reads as TGCAGTGCTAGAGCTCATGTCAATCAGCCCCAGCATTTT. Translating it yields CSARAHVNQPQHF.

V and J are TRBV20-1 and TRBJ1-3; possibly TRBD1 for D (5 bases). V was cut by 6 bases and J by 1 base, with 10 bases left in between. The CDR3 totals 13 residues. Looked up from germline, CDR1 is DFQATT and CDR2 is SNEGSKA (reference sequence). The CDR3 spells CSAPGGSGNTIYF. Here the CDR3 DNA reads TGCAGTGCCCCCGGGGGATCTGGAAACACCATATATTTT.

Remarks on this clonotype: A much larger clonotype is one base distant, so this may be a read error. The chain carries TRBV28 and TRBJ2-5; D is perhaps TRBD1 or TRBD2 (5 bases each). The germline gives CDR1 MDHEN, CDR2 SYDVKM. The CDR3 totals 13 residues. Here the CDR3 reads CAGRIGDLGEQYF. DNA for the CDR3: TGTGCCGGCAGGATTGGGGATCTAGGGGAGCAGTACTTC.

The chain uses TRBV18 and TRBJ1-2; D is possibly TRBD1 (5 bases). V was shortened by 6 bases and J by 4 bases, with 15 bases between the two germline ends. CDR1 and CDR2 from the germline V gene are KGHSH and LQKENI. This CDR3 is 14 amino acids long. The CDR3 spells CASSPGPEGYGYTF. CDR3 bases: TGTGCCAGCTCGCCGGGACCAGAGGGCTATGGCTACACCTTC.

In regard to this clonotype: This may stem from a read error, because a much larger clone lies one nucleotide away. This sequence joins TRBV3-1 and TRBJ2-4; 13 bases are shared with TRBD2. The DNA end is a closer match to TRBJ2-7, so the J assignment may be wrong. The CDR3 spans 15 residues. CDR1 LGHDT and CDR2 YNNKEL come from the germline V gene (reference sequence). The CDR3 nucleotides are TGTGCCAGCAGCCACGGACTAGCGGGAGCCTCCGAGCAGTACTTC. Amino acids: CASSHGLAGASEQYF.